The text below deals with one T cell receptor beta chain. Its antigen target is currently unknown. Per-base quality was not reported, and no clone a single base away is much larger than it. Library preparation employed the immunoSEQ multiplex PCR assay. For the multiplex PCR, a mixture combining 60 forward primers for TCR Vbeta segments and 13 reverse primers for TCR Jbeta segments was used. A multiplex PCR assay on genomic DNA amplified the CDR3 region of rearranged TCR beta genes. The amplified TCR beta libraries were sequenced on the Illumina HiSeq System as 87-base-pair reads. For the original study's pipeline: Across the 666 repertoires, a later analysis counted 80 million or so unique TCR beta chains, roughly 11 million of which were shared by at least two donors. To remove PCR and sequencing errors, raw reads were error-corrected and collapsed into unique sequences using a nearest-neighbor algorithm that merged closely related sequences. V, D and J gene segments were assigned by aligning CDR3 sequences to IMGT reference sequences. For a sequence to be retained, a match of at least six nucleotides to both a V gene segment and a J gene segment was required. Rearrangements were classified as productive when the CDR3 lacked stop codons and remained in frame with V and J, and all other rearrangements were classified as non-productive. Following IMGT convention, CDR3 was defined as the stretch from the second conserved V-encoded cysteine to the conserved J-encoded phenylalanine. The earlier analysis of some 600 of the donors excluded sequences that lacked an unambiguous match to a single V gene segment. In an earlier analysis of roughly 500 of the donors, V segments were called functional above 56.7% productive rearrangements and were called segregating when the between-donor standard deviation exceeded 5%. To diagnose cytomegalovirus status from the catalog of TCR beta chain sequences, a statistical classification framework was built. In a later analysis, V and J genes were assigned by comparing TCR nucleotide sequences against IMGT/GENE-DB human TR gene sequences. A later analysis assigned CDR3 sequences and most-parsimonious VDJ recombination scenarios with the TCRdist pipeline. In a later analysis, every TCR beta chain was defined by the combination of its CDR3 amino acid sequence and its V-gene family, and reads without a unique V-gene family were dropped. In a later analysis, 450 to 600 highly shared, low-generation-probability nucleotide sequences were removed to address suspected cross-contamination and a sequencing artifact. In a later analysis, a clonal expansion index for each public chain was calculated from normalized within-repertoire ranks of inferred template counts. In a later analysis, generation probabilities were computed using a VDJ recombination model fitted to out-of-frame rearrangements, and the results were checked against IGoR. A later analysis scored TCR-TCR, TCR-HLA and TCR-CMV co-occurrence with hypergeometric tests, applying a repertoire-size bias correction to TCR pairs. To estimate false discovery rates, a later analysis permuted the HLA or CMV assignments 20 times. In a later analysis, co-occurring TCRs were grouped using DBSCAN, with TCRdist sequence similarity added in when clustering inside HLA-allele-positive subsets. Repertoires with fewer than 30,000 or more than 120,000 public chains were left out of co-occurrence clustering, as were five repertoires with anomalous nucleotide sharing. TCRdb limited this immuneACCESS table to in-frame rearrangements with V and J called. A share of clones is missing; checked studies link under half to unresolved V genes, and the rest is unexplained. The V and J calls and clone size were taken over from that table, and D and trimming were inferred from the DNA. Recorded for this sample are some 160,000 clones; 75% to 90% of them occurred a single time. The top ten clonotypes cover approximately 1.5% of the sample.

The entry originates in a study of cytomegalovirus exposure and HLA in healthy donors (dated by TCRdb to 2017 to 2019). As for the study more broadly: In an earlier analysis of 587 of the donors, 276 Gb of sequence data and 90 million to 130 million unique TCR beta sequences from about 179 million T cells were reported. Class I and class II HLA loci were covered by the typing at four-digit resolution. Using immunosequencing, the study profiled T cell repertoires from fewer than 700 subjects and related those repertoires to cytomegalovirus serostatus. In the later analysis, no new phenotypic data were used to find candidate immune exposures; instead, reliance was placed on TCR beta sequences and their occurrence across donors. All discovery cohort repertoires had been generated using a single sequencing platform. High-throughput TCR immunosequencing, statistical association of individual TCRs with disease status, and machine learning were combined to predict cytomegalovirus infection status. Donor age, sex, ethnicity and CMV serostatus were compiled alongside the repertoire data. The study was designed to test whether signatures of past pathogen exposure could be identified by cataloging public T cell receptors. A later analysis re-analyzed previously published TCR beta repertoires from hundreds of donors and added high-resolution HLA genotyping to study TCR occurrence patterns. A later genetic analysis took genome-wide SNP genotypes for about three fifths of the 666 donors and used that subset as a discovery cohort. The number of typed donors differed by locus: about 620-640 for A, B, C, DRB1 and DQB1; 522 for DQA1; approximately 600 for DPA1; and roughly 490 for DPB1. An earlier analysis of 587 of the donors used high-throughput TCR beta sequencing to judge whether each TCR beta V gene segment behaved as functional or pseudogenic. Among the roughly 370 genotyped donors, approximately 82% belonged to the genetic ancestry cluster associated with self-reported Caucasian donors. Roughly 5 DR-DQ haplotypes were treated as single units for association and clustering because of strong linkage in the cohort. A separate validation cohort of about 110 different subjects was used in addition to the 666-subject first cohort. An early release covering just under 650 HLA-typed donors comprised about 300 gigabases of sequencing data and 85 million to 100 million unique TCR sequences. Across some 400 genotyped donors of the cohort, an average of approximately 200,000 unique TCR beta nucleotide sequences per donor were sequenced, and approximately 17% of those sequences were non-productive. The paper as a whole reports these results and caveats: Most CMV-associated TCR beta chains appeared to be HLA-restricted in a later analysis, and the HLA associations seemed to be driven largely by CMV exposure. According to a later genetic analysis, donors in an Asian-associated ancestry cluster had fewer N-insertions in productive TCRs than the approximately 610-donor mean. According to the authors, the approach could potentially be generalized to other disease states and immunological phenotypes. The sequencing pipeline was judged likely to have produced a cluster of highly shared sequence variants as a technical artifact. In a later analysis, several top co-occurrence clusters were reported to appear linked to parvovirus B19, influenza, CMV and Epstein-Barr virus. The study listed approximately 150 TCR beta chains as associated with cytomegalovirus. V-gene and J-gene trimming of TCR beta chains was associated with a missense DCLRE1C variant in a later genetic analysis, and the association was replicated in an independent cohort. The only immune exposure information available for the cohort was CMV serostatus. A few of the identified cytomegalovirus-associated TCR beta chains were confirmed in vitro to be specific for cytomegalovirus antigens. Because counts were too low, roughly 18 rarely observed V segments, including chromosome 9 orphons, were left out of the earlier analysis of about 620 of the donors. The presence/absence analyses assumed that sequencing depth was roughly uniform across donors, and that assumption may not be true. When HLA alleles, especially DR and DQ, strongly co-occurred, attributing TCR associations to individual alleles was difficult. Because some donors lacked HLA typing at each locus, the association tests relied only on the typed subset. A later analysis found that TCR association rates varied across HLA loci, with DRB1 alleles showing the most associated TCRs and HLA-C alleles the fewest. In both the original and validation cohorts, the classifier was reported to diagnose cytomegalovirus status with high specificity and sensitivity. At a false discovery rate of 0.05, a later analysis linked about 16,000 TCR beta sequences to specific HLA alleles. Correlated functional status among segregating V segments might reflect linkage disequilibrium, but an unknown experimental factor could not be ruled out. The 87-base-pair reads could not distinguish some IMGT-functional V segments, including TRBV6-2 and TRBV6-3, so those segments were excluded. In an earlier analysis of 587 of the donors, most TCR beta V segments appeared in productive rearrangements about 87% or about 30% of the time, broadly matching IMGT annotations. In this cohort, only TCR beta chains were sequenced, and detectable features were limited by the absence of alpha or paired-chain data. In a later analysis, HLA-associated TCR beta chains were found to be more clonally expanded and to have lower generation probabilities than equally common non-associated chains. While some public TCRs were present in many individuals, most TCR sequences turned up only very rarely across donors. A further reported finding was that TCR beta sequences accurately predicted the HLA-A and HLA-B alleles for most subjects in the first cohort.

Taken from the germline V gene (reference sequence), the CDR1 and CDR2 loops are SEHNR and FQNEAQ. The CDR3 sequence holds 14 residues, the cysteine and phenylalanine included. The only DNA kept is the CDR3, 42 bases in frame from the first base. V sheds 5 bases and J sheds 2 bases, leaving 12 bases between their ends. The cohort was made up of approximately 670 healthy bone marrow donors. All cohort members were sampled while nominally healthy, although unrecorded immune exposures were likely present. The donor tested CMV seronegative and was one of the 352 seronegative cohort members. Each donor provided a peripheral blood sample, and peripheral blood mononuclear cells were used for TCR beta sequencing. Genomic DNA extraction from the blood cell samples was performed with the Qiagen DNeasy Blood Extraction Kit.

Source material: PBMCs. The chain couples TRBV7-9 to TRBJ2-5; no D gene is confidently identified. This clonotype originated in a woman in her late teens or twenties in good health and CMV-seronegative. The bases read TGTGCCAGCAGCCCAAGGCGGCAGCAAGAGACCCAGTACTTC. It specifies CASSPRRQQETQYF.